These 7 T cell receptor beta chains came from one sample sequenced in a study of shared clonotypes between healthy human individuals. Sequencing was performed with immunoSEQ multiplex PCR; in TCRdb, only in-frame clones are kept and a portion is missing. The data show 1.5 million to 2.5 million clones, just under 95% seen once. Terminally differentiated effector memory CD45RA+ cells were left out of the naive CD8 fraction, which was CD45RO-negative and positively selected for CCR7. Material: naive CD8+ T cells sorted from blood. The origin of the receptors is a man between 18 and 29 years old in good health.

About this clone itself: In the same sample, other DNA sequences code for this CDR3. The V gene is TRBV27, the J gene TRBJ1-5; D gene ambiguous. The CDR3 has 12 amino acids. V was cut by 5 bases and J by 3 bases, with 5 bases left in between. Germline V gene lookup returns CDR1 MNHEY and CDR2 SMNVEV (reference sequence). DNA for the CDR3: TGTGCCAGCAGTCCTATCAATCAGCCCCAGCATTTT. This sequence encodes CASSPINQPQHF.

This chain uses TRBV7-6 with TRBJ2-1, with D possibly being TRBD1 or TRBD2 (5 bases each). This CDR3 has 15 amino acids. V lost 5 bases to trimming and J lost 0 bases, with 11 bases between them. Looked up from germline, CDR1 is SGHVS and CDR2 is FNYEAQ. CDR3 sequence (DNA): TGTGCCAGCAGCGGACAAAGCGGCTCCTACAATGAGCAGTTCTTC. It translates to CASSGQSGSYNEQFF.

The V and J genes are TRBV11-2 and TRBJ2-5; possibly TRBD2 for D (6 bases). This CDR3 has 15 amino acids. The V gene's germline CDR1 is SGHAT and CDR2 FQNNGV. V was shortened by 0 bases and J by 4 bases, with 12 bases between the two germline ends. The CDR3: CASSLDPGEGETQYF. DNA of the CDR3: TGTGCCAGCAGCTTAGATCCGGGAGAGGGAGAGACCCAGTACTTC.

The V gene is TRBV4-1, the J gene TRBJ1-6; 8 positions match TRBD1. The germline gives CDR1 MGHRA, CDR2 YSYEKL. The CDR3 is made up of 17 amino acids. The V and J ends lost 5 bases and 8 bases, in that order; junction bases with no gene match: 14. CDR3: CASSTIPVGQGYSPLHF. CDR3 bases: TGCGCCAGCAGCACAATACCGGTCGGACAGGGATATTCACCCCTCCACTTT.

This sequence joins TRBV29-1 and TRBJ1-2; D is unclear. CDR3 length equals 15 residues. Germline V lookup: CDR1 SQVTM, CDR2 ANQGSEA. V shed 0 bases and J shed 2 bases, with 13 bases lying between them. CDR3 sequence: CSVEDPRTINYGYTF. CDR3 nucleotides: TGCAGCGTTGAAGACCCCCGAACAATAAACTATGGCTACACCTTC.

The chain combines TRBV9 with TRBJ2-3; 8 nucleotides line up with TRBD2. Germline V CDR1 and CDR2: SGDLS, YYNGEE. The V gene end was trimmed by 3 bases and the J gene end by 7 bases; junction bases not matched to a gene: 13. CDR3 length: 16 residues. CDR3 amino acids: CASSAPLSTSDHTQYF. The CDR3 DNA sequence: TGTGCCAGCAGCGCGCCGCTCTCGACTAGCGACCATACGCAGTATTTT.

In regard to this clone: Different DNA sequences within this sample yield the same CDR3. The rearrangement uses TRBV7-9 and TRBJ1-5; a weak D match, TRBD1 (5 bases). The V gene's germline CDR1 is SEHNR and CDR2 FQNEAQ (reference sequence). The CDR3 loop spans 14 amino acids. The germline V and J ends were trimmed by 1 base and 4 bases, with 8 bases remaining between them. The CDR3 DNA is TGTGCCAGCAGCTTAGGACAGCTAAATCAGCCCCAGCATTTT. This gives the protein CASSLGQLNQPQHF.